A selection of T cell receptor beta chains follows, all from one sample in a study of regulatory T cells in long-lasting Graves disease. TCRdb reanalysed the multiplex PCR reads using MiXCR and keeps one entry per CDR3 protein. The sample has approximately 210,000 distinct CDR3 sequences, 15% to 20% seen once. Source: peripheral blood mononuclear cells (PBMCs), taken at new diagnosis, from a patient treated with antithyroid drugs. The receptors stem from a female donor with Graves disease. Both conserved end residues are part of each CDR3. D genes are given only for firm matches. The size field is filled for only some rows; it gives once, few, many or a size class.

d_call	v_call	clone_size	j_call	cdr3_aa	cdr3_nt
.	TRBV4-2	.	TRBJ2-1	CASSQLTGYNEQFF	TGTGCCAGCAGCCAACTGACAGGTTACAATGAGCAGTTCTTC
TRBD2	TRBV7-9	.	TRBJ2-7	CASSIAGTYEQYF	TGTGCCAGCAGTATAGCGGGGACCTACGAGCAGTACTTC
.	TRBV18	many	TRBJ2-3	CASSAGTDSTDTQYF	TGTGCCAGCTCAGCCGGGACGGATAGCACAGATACGCAGTATTTT
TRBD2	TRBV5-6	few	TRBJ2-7	CASSHGGGPWGEQYF	TGTGCCAGCAGCCATGGGGGAGGGCCCTGGGGCGAGCAGTACTTC
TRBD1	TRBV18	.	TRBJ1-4	CASSPDRAREKLFF	TGTGCCAGCTCACCGGACAGGGCTAGGGAAAAACTGTTTTTT
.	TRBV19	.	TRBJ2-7	CASSIRGSSYEQYF	TGTGCCAGTAGTATTCGGGGGAGCTCCTACGAGCAGTACTTC
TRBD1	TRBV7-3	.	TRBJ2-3	CASSAGAGTGAWDTQYF	TGTGCCAGCAGCGCCGGCGCCGGGACAGGGGCATGGGATACGCAGTATTTT
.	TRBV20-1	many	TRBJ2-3	CSARDLRRSTDTQYF	TGCAGTGCTAGAGATTTGCGGCGGTCCACAGATACGCAGTATTTT
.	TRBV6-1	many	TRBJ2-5	CASRLPGGETQYF	TGTGCCAGCAGACTCCCCGGGGGAGAGACCCAGTACTTC
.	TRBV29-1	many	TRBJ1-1	CSVVDPRGKGTEAFF	TGCAGCGTTGTAGACCCCAGGGGCAAGGGCACTGAAGCTTTCTTT
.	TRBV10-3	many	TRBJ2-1	CAISDEGNEQFF	TGTGCCATCAGTGACGAGGGCAATGAGCAGTTCTTC
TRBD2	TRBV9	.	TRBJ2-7	CASSESGRAGYEQYF	TGTGCCAGCAGTGAAAGCGGGAGGGCCGGGTACGAGCAGTACTTC
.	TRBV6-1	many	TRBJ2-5	CASSHLRETQYF	TGTGCCAGCAGCCACCTTAGAGAGACCCAGTACTTC
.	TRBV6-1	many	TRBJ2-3	CASSEIGGYYTQYF	TGTGCCAGCAGTGAAATCGGCGGGTATTATACGCAGTATTTT
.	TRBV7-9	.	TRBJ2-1	CASSLDTSNEQFF	TGTGCCAGCAGCCTGGACACCTCCAATGAGCAGTTCTTC
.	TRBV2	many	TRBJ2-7	CASSSGGTEGYF	TGTGCCAGCAGTAGCGGCGGGACAGAAGGGTACTTC
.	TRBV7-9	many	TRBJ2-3	CASSLAAAQDTQYF	TGTGCCAGCAGCTTAGCGGCGGCGCAAGATACGCAGTATTTT
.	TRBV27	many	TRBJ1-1	CASIVGGGTEAFF	TGTGCCAGCATCGTTGGAGGGGGTACTGAAGCTTTCTTT
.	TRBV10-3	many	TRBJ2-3	CAISESTPTDTQYF	TGTGCCATCAGTGAGTCCACCCCTACAGATACGCAGTATTTT
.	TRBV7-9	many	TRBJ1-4	CASSLAGGGKLFF	TGTGCCAGCAGCTTAGCCGGGGGCGGAAAACTGTTTTTT
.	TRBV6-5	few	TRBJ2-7	CASSYVRTAEQYF	TGTGCCAGCAGTTACGTCAGGACAGCCGAGCAGTACTTC
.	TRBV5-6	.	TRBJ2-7	CASTYSAGHTYEQYF	TGTGCCAGCACCTATAGCGCGGGACACACCTACGAGCAGTACTTC
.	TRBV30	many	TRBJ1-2	CAWSVNPNYGYTF	TGTGCCTGGAGTGTAAACCCTAACTATGGCTACACCTTC
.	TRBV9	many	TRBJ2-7	CASSPSAGGSYEQYF	TGTGCCAGCAGCCCCTCAGCGGGTGGCTCCTACGAGCAGTACTTC
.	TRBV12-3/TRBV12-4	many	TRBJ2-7	CASSFDGPGTEQYF	TGTGCCAGCAGTTTTGATGGACCAGGGACCGAGCAGTACTTC
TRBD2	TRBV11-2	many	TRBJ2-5	CASSLDPAGGGRETQYF	TGTGCCAGCAGCTTAGATCCAGCGGGAGGGGGAAGGGAGACCCAGTACTTC
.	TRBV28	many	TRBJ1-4	CASSLGGNGEKLFF	TGTGCCAGCAGTTTAGGGGGAAATGGTGAAAAACTGTTTTTT
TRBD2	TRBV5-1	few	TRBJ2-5	CASSESIAGDQYF	TGTGCCAGCAGTGAGTCCATAGCGGGCGACCAGTACTTC